Sequencing of this TCR beta chain was carried out in a study of technical replicates of blood from several donors (dated by TCRdb to 2016 to 2017). Comments on this clone: Its target antigen remains unknown. Qualities for individual bases were not recorded, and no much larger clone is one base off.

The library came from the immunoSEQ multiplex PCR assay. Imported from immuneACCESS, the table was reduced by TCRdb to in-frame sequences with V and J called. These copies leave out some clones; in studies compared against another copy, an unresolved V gene accounts for under half, and the cause of the remainder is not known. This sample comprises more than 70,000 clones, 92% of them detected only once. The top ten constitute 0.25% to 0.35% of the sample. From a lookup of the germline V gene, CDR1 and CDR2 are LGHNA and YNFKEQ. From V the trimming removes 3 bases and from J it removes 5 bases, while the gene matches leave 4 bases of the junction unaccounted for. The CDR3 numbers 13 residues from cysteine through phenylalanine. The DNA shown is the 39-base CDR3, in frame from base 1.

Sample: T cells isolated from PBMCs. The clonotype comes from a human donor in good health. The V and J segments used are TRBV4-2 and TRBJ2-7, and TRBD1 matches 7 of the central bases. The base sequence is TGTGCCAGCAGCCAGCTCGGACAGGACGAGCAGTACTTC. Its protein is CASSQLGQDEQYF.